This T cell receptor (beta chain) was captured in a study of blood T cells in healthy people across ages. Study as a whole: About one barcoded beta molecule per two T cells came from capture by template switching.

Each sample yielded at least 6 micrograms of PBMC total RNA. It was with a sample-barcoded 5' primer and a J-beta primer mix that a second PCR of roughly 6 to 12 cycles was run. Every sample returned 2.5 million or more CDR3-containing paired-end reads. TCRdb re-analysed the 5' RACE reads in MiXCR, keeping a single row per CDR3 protein. Among 800,000 to 900,000 distinct CDR3 sequences listed, 60% to 80% were seen once. Study-wide points: Versus aged donors, long-lived donors had higher diversity and more naive CD4+ cells.

CDR1 and CDR2 from the germline V gene are SGHVS and FNYEAQ. Trimming pared 5 bases from V and 4 bases from J, leaving 14 bases between. The CDR3 totals 14 residues. On this clonotype itself: The target antigen is unknown.

The clonotype comes from a man aged 25 to 45 in good health. Sequencing was carried out using blood. The J gene is TRBJ1-1, the V gene TRBV7-6; TRBD1 might be the D (6 bases). The CDR3 DNA reads TGTGCCAGCAGCACCAGGACAGATTTCACTGAAGCTTTCTTT. Its protein is CASSTRTDFTEAFF.